This T cell receptor beta chain appears in the sequencing data of a study of cytomegalovirus exposure and HLA in healthy donors. Germline values: CDR1 MNHNS, CDR2 SASEGT. V gave up 11 bases and J gave up 1 base, with 14 bases separating them. The CDR3 has 13 amino acids. Researchers ran the PCR with 60 Vbeta and 13 Jbeta primers. Profiling relied on immunoSEQ multiplex PCR, and the TCRdb table lists in-frame clones only, not all of them. Counted here are around 130,000 clones, about 8.6% occurring once; the ten biggest clones make up about 6%. General study results and limits: As a later analysis showed, a missense DCLRE1C variant was linked to trimming of TCR beta V- and J-genes. A highly shared variant cluster was judged a likely technical artifact. Later analysis found that TCR beta chains associated with HLA were more clonally expanded than other, equally common chains. It was approximately 170 TCR beta chains that were listed as cytomegalovirus-associated.

This clone turned up a few times. Antigen: not known. This TCR came from a woman in her thirties or forties in good health and CMV-seropositive. The specimen was PBMCs. The chain has TRBV6-1 and TRBJ1-1; D might be TRBD1 (5 bases). The DNA for the CDR3 is TGTGCCGGCGGGACGGACACGAACACTGAAGCTTTCTTT. Translated: CAGGTDTNTEAFF.